The next 3 T cell receptor beta chains were all read from a single sample in a study of regulatory T cells in long-lasting Graves disease (dated by TCRdb to 2020 to 2023). Per the publication, the time point label means: newly diagnosed GD, antithyroid drugs for less than 3 months. For both TCR sequencing and RNA sequencing, RNA was extracted from PBMCs in TRIzol. The method behind the library was multiplex PCR. The sequencer listed for this sample is Illumina HiSeq 4000. TCR beta libraries were built with iRepertoire HTBI primers and Arm-PCR amplification of CDR3 regions. The public reads were run again by TCRdb, first through fastp at Q25 and then through MiXCR, and only productive beta chains were kept. Rows with a matching CDR3 protein are joined into one entry that keeps the most common DNA and genes. The sample profile shows 400,000 to 450,000 distinct CDR3 sequences; over 15% of them were found once. The ten largest clones take up roughly 10% of the sample.

These same records also appear under a second study, on T cells in Graves' hyperthyroidism and ophthalmopathy.

This material consisted of peripheral blood mononuclear cells (PBMCs), taken at new diagnosis, from a patient treated with antithyroid drugs. These receptors came from a woman aged 25 to 45 with Graves disease. Donor details come from another sample of the same person, matched by shared clones.

The chain carries TRBV7-9 and TRBJ2-7, with 9 positions matching TRBD1. The V gene's germline CDR1 is SEHNR and CDR2 FQNEAQ (reference sequence). V gave up 10 bases and J gave up 1 base; unmatched junction bases: 5. The CDR3 consists of 13 residues. Here the CDR3 DNA reads TGTGCCATCCGGGACAGGGCGTCCTACGAGCAGTACTTC. The encoded protein is CAIRDRASYEQYF.

The chain couples TRBV20-1 to TRBJ2-7; 8 bases line up with TRBD1. Germline V gives CDR1 DFQATT, CDR2 SNEGSKA (reference sequence). The CDR3 consists of 13 residues. J was trimmed by 1 base and V by 5 bases; bases with no gene match: 4. The DNA for the CDR3 is TGCAGTGCTTCGGACAGGGCGTCCTACGAGCAGTACTTC. Protein: CSASDRASYEQYF.

The genes are TRBV6-1 and TRBJ2-1; D is unclear. CDR1 and CDR2 (germline): MNHNS, SASEGT. V lost 8 bases, J lost 0 bases, and 11 bases lay in between. The CDR3 length is 14 residues. The CDR3 region is CASGFDGSYNEQFF. Here the CDR3 DNA reads TGTGCCAGCGGGTTCGATGGCTCCTACAATGAGCAGTTCTTC.